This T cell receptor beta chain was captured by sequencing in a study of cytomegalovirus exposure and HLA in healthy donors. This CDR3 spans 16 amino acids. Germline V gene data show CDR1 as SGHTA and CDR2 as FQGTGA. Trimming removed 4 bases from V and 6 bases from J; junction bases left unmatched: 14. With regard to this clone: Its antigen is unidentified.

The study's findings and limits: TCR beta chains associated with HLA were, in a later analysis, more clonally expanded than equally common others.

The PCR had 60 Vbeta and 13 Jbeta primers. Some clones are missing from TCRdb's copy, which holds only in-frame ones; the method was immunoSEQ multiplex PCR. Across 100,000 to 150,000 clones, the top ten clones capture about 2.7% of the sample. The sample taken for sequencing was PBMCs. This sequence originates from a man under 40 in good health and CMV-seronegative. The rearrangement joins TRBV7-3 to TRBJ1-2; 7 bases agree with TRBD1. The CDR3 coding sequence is TGTGCCAGCAGCTCCGATGCCCGACAGGGCCCTAATGGCTACACCTTC. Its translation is CASSSDARQGPNGYTF. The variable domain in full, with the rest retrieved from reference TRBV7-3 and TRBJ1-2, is GAGVSQTPSNKVTEKGKYVELRCDPISGHTALYWYRQSLGQGPEFLIYFQGTGAADDSGLPNDRFFAVRPEGSVSTLKIQRTERGDSAVYLCASSSDARQGPNGYTFGSGTRLTVV.